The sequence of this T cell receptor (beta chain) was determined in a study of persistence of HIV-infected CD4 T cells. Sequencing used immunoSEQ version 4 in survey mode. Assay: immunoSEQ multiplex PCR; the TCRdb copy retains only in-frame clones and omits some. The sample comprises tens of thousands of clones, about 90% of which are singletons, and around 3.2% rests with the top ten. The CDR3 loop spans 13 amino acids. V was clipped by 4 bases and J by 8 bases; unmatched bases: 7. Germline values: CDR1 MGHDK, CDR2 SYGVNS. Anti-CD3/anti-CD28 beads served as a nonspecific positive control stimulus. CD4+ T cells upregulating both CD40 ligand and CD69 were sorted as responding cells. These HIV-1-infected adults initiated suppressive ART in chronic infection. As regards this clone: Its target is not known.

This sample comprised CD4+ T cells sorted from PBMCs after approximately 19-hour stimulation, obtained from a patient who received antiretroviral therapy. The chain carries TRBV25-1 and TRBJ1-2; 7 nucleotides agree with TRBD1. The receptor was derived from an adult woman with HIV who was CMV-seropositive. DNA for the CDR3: TGTGCCAGCAGTGTATCCACAGGGGCCGGCTACACCTTC. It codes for CASSVSTGAGYTF.